This entry is about one TCR beta chain. These data originate in a study of blood T cell repertoires in COVID-19. Germline V gene lookup returns CDR1 MNHEY and CDR2 SVGAGI. Trimming removed 0 bases from V and 7 bases from J, with 10 bases in between. The CDR3 loop spans 14 amino acids. Assay: immunoSEQ multiplex PCR; the TCRdb copy retains only in-frame clones and omits some. There are 200,000 or so clones in the sample; around 86% occur only once, and 5.5% to 8.5% lies in the top ten. The chain recombines TRBV6-5 with TRBJ1-5; weak D call: TRBD1 (6 bases). This TCR was sampled from a man aged 30-40 years in a cohort exposed to, infected with or recovered from COVID-19 (not recorded which). The specimen was PBMCs or T cells enriched from blood (not recorded which). The CDR3, as DNA: TGTGCCAGCAGTTACTCGCGGGGGGCCCAGCCCCAGCATTTT. Its protein is CASSYSRGAQPQHF.